These 2 T cell receptor beta chains came from one sample sequenced in a study of graft-versus-host responses after intestinal transplantation. Sequencing used immunoSEQ multiplex PCR; TCRdb keeps in-frame clones, though not all of them. The data hold 15,000 to 20,000 clones, with roughly 40% observed a single time. The sequencing used alloreactive CD4+ T cells from a mixed lymphocyte reaction culture, collected before intestinal transplant. Subset meaning: CFSE-low proliferating T cells sorted from roughly 6-day pre-transplant mixed lymphocyte reaction (GvH or HvG direction). Receptors were obtained from a human patient who received an intestinal transplant.

This clone has just one count. This chain connects TRBV29-1 to TRBJ2-5, with D unclear. Germline V gene lookup returns CDR1 SQVTM and CDR2 ANQGSEA. CDR3 length: 13 residues. Between the trimmed V and J ends, which lost 5 bases and 0 bases, there was a span of 10 bases. CDR3 loop: CSVLSRYQETQYF. The CDR3 DNA reads TGCAGCGTTTTAAGCAGGTACCAAGAGACCCAGTACTTC.

This clone was found a few times. This sequence joins TRBV18 and TRBJ1-2, with TRBD1 as a possible D gene (5 bases). V was cut by 6 bases and J by 4 bases, with 15 bases left in between. The germline gives CDR1 KGHSH, CDR2 LQKENI. This CDR3 region has 14 residues. The CDR3 spells CASSPSTVPYGYTF. The CDR3, as DNA: TGTGCCAGCTCCCCCTCGACAGTACCCTATGGCTACACCTTC.